The 4 T cell receptor beta chains below were found in one sample sequenced in a study of control samples from healthy donors and cancer patients. Repertoires were generated with immunoSEQ multiplex PCR, while TCRdb's copy carries only in-frame clones and drops some. The table records around 120,000 clones, over 90% of them present only once. Sequenced material: blood. The receptors originated from a man aged 25-40 years in good health.

In its sample, this clone was seen once. This sequence joins TRBV5-1 and TRBJ1-4; the D is unclear. Germline CDR1 and CDR2: SGHRS and YFSETQ. The CDR3 extends over 13 amino acids. With 4 bases removed from V and 7 bases from J, the gap between germline ends came to 11 bases. CDR3: CASSPGSSEKLFF. CDR3 nucleotide sequence: TGCGCCAGCAGCCCGGGGTCTAGTGAAAAACTGTTTTTT.

Only one count was recorded for this clone. The chain's CDR3 is CASSQDRRLEQFF. In DNA form, the CDR3 reads TGTGCCAGCAGCCAAGATAGGAGGTTGGAGCAGTTCTTC. The chain employs TRBV3-1 (or the pseudogene TRBV3-2) and TRBJ2-1, with D tentatively TRBD2 (5 bases). Looked up from germline, CDR1 is LGHDT and CDR2 is YNNKEL (reference sequence). The CDR3 extends over 13 amino acids. The V gene lost 0 bases and the J gene lost 10 bases, with 10 bases spanning the gap.

The V call is TRBV5-1, the J call TRBJ1-3, with D perhaps TRBD1 (5 bases). V gave up 0 bases and J gave up 3 bases, with 10 bases separating them. The germline CDR1 and CDR2 sequences are SGHRS and YFSETQ. This CDR3 has 15 residues. The CDR3: CASSLDRTVGNTIYF. In nucleotides, the CDR3 is TGCGCCAGCAGCTTGGACAGGACGGTTGGAAACACCATATATTTT.

The chain recombines TRBV19 with TRBJ2-5; D tentatively reads TRBD1 or TRBD2 (5 bases each). Germline loops: CDR1 LNHDA, CDR2 SQIVND (reference sequence). V lost 5 bases and J lost 0, with 10 bases in between. The CDR3 runs 14 residues. The CDR3 is CASSQRGYQETQYF. In DNA form, the CDR3 reads TGTGCCAGTAGTCAGAGGGGTTACCAAGAGACCCAGTACTTC.